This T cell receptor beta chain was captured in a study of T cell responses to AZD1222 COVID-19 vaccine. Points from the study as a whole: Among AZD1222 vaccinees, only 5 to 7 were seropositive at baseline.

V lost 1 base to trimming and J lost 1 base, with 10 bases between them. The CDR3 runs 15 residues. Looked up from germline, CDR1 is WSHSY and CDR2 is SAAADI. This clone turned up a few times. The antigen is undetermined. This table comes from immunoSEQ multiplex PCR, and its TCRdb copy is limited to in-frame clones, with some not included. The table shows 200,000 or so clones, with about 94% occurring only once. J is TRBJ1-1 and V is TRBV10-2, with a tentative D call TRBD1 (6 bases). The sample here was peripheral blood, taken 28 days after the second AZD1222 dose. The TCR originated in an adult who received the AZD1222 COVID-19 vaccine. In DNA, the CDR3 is TGCGCCAGCAGTGAGTTGGGGGGCAAGAACACTGAAGCTTTCTTT. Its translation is CASSELGGKNTEAFF.